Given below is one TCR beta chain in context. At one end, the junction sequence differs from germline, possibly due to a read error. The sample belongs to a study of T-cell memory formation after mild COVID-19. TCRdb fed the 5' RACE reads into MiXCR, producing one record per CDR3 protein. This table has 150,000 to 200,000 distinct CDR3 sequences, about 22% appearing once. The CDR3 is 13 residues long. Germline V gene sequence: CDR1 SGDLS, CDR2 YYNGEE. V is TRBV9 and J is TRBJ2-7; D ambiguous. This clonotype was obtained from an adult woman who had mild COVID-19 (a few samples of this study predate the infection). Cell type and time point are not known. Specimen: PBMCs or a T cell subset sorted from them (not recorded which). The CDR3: CASNVDGTYEQYF. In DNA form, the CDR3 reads TGTGCCAGCAACGTAGATGGGACCTACGAGCAGTACTTC. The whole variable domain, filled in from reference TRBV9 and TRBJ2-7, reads DSGVTQTPKHLITATGQRVTLRCSPRSGDLSVYWYQQSLDQGLQFLIQYYNGEERAKGNILERFSAQQFPDLHSELNLSSLELGDSALYFCASNVDGTYEQYFGPGTRLTVT.